This paragraph covers one T cell receptor beta chain sequence. The V end was cut by 8 bases, the J end by 2 bases, with 15 bases between. Germline-derived CDR1 and CDR2 are SNHLY and FYNNEI. The CDR3 extends over 14 amino acids. The sample belongs to a study of regulatory T cells in long-lasting Graves disease. Looking at the study overall: Prior antithyroid drug treatment in newly diagnosed Graves' patients lasted under 3 months.

Libraries of TCR beta came from iRepertoire HTBI primers plus Arm-PCR of CDR3 regions. TCRdb re-called the multiplex PCR reads through MiXCR, storing one row per CDR3 protein. The sample lists about 620,000 distinct CDR3 sequences; 15% to 20% were seen once. Time point noted: newly diagnosed GD, antithyroid drugs for less than 3 months. PBMC RNA was the source of the TCR library. These data also formed part of another study, on T cells in Graves' hyperthyroidism and ophthalmopathy.

The starting material was peripheral blood mononuclear cells (PBMCs), obtained at new diagnosis, from a patient treated with antithyroid drugs. The J gene is TRBJ2-5, the V gene TRBV2; a possible D gene is TRBD1 (5 bases). This TCR was sampled from a woman under 40 with Graves disease. The CDR3 DNA sequence: TGTGCCAGCCGTCAGGGCGCAAGTCAAGAGACCCAGTACTTC. It specifies CASRQGASQETQYF.